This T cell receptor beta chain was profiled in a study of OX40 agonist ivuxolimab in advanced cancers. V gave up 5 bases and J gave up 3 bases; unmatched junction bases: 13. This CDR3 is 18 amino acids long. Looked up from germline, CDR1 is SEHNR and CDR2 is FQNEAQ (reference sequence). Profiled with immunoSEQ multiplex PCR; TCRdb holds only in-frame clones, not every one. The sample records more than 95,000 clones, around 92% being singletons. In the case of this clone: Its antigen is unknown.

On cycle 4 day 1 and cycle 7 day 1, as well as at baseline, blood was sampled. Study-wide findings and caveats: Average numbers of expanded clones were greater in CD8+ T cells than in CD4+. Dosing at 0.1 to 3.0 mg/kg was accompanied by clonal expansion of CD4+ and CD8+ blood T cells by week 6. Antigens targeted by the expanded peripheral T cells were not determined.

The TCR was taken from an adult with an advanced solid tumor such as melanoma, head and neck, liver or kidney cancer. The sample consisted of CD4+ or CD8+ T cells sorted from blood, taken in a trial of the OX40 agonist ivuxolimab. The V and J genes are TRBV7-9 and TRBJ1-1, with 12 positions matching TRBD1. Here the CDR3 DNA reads TGTGCCAGCAGCCCGCCGGGACAGGGGGCGCGTCCGTACACTGAAGCTTTCTTT. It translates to CASSPPGQGARPYTEAFF.